The 8 T cell receptor beta chains listed next were all sequenced from one sample in a study of OX40 agonist ivuxolimab in advanced cancers. Sequenced by immunoSEQ multiplex PCR; TCRdb stores in-frame clones only, minus some. The sample includes tens of thousands of clones, roughly 84% of them seen just once. The sequenced sample was CD4+ or CD8+ T cells sorted from blood, obtained in a trial of the OX40 agonist ivuxolimab. The origin of the receptors is an adult with an advanced solid tumor such as melanoma, head and neck, liver or kidney cancer.

The chain uses TRBV19 and TRBJ1-5, with a tentative D call TRBD1 (6 bases). Germline loops: CDR1 LNHDA, CDR2 SQIVND (reference sequence). There are 15 residues in the CDR3. V was clipped by 3 bases and J by 5 bases, with 14 bases between them. CDR3 nucleotides: TGTGCCAGTAGTATCCTCAGGGGCCCGGATCAGCCCCAGCATTTT. It is translated as CASSILRGPDQPQHF.

In DNA form, the CDR3 reads TGTGCCAGCAGTTTGGGGCTCTCCTACGAGCAGTACTTC. This codes for CASSLGLSYEQYF. V gene TRBV6-5 combines with J gene TRBJ2-7, with D tentatively TRBD1 (5 bases). Germline CDR1 and CDR2: MNHEY and SVGAGI. This CDR3 spans 13 amino acids. Trimming shortened V by 4 bases and J by 0 bases, and 7 bases separated the two germline ends.

The rearrangement links TRBV6-1 to TRBJ2-6; D gene ambiguous. The CDR3 loop spans 15 amino acids. Per germline, CDR1 MNHNS and CDR2 SASEGT. V was pared by 6 bases and J by 2 bases, with 11 bases between. The CDR3 DNA sequence: TGTGCCAGCAGACGACCCGGAGCTGGGGCCAACGTCCTGACTTTC. It yields the protein CASRRPGAGANVLTF.

The chain carries TRBV6-4 and TRBJ1-5; 8 positions match TRBD1. V gave up 6 bases and J gave up 5 bases; unmatched junction bases: 3. Germline CDR1 is MRHNA and CDR2 is SNTAGT. CDR3 length equals 13 residues. This chain's CDR3 is CASSSQGDQPQHF. The CDR3 bases are TGTGCCAGCAGCTCACAGGGGGATCAGCCCCAGCATTTT.

CDR3 sequence reads: CASSLGGEPWAEAFF. CDR3 sequence (DNA): TGCGCCAGCAGCTTGGGGGGCGAACCTTGGGCTGAAGCTTTCTTT. This chain uses TRBV5-1 with TRBJ1-1, with a tentative D call TRBD1 (5 bases). Germline V gene data show CDR1 as SGHRS and CDR2 as YFSETQ. V was trimmed by 0 bases and J by 6 bases, leaving 15 bases between them. The CDR3 totals 15 residues.

The chain joins TRBV11-3 to TRBJ2-1; D remains ambiguous. V lost 0 bases, J lost 8 bases, and 8 bases lay in between. Germline V lookup: CDR1 SGHNT, CDR2 YENEEA. The CDR3 is 13 residues long. The CDR3: CASSLEETDEQFF. As DNA, the CDR3 is TGTGCCAGCAGCTTAGAGGAGACGGATGAGCAGTTCTTC.

The genes are TRBV7-3 and TRBJ2-2, with no clear D. This CDR3 has 13 amino acids. Germline CDR1 reads SGHTA; CDR2 reads FQGTGA. V was clipped by 4 bases and J by 2 bases, with 5 bases between them. The CDR3 DNA is TGTGCCAGCAGCTCCACAAACACCGGGGAGCTGTTTTTT. Translated, it gives CASSSTNTGELFF.

The chain has TRBV19 and TRBJ1-1; D ambiguous. The V gene's germline CDR1 is LNHDA and CDR2 SQIVND (reference sequence). CDR3 length equals 14 residues. The ends were cut back, 4 bases at V and 1 base at J, with 10 bases in the middle. The DNA of the CDR3 is TGTGCCAGTAGTAACAGAAACCAGAACACTGAAGCTTTCTTT. Translating gives CASSNRNQNTEAFF.